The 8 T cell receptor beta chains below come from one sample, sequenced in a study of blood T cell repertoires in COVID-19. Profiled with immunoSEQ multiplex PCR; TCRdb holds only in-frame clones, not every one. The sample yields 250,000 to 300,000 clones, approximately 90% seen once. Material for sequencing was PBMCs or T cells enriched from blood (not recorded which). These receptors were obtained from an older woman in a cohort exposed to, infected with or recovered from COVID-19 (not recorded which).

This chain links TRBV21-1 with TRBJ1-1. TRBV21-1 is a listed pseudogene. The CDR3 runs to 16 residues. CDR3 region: CASSKRGGAQGTEAFF. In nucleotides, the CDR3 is TGTGCCAGCAGCAAAAGAGGGGGGGCTCAGGGCACTGAAGCTTTCTTT.

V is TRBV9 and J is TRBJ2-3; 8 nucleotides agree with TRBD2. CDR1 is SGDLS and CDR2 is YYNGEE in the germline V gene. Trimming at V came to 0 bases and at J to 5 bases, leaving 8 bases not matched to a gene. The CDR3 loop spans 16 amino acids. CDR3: CASSVVGTSNQDTQYF. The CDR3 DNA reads TGTGCCAGCAGCGTAGTGGGGACTAGTAATCAAGATACGCAGTATTTT.

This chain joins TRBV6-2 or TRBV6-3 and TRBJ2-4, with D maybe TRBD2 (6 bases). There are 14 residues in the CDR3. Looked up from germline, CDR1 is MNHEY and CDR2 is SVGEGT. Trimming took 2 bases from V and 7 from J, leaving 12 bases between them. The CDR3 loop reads CASSYAGPPNIQYF. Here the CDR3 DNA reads TGTGCCAGCAGTTACGCGGGACCACCCAACATTCAGTACTTC.

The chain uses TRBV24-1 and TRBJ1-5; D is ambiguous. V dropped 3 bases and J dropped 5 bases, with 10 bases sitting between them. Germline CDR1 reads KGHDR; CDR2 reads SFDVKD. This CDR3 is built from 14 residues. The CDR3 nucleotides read TGTGCCACCAGTGATGCTCGGTCCCATCAGCCCCAGCATTTT. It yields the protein CATSDARSHQPQHF.

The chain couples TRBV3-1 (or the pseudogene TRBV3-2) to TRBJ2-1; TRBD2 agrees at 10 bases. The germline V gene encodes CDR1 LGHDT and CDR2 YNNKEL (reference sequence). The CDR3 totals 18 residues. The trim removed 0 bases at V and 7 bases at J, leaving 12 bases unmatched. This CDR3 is CASSQDYGGSGRQNEQFF. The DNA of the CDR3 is TGTGCCAGCAGCCAAGATTATGGGGGTAGCGGGAGGCAGAATGAGCAGTTCTTC.

Here the CDR3 reads CASSYDTYAYEQYF. CDR3 DNA: TGTGCCAGCAGTTACGATACATACGCCTACGAGCAGTACTTC. V and J are TRBV6-5 and TRBJ2-7; unclear D gene. The CDR3 is made up of 14 amino acids. Germline V gives CDR1 MNHEY, CDR2 SVGAGI. Trimming took off 2 bases at V and 2 bases at J, with 10 bases between the two ends.

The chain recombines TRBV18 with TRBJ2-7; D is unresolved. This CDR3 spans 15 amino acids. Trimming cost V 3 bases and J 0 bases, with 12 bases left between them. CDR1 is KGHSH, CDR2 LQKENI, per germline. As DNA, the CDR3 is TGTGCCAGCTCACCCCCCGGGTTCTACTCCTACGAGCAGTACTTC. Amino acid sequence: CASSPPGFYSYEQYF. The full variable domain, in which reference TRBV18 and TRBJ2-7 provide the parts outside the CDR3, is NAGVMQNPRHLVRRRGQEARLRCSPMKGHSHVYWYRQLPEEGLKFMVYLQKENIIDESGMPKERFSAEFPKEGPSILRIQQVVRGDSAAYFCASSPPGFYSYEQYFGPGTRLTVT.

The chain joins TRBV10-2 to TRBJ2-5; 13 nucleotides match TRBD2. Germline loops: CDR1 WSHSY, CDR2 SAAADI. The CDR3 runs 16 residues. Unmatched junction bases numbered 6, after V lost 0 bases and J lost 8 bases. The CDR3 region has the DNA TGCGCCAGCAGTGAGTCTATCGGGACTAGCGGGGCCACCCAGTACTTC. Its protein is CASSESIGTSGATQYF.